This T cell receptor beta chain was sequenced in a study of cytomegalovirus exposure and HLA in healthy donors (dated by TCRdb to between 2016 and 2019). Background for the entire study: According to an earlier analysis of several hundred of the donors, about 179 million T cells yielded over 100 million unique TCR beta sequences and more than 250 Gb of sequence data. An early release that covered fewer than 750 HLA-typed donors contained about 300 gigabases of sequencing data and 65 million to 100 million unique TCR sequences. Of the roughly 400 genotyped donors, roughly 80% were placed in the genetic ancestry cluster associated with self-reported Caucasian donors. The study aimed to test whether cataloging public T cell receptors could reveal signatures of past pathogen exposure. The study profiled the T cell repertoires of hundreds of subjects by immunosequencing and related them to cytomegalovirus serostatus. In addition to the first cohort of 650 to 800 subjects, a separate validation cohort of over 90 different subjects was used. High-throughput TCR immunosequencing, statistical association of individual TCRs with disease status, and machine learning were combined to predict cytomegalovirus infection status. A later analysis re-analyzed previously published TCR beta repertoires from hundreds of donors and added high-resolution HLA genotyping to study TCR occurrence patterns. In the later analysis, no new phenotypic data were used to find candidate immune exposures; instead, reliance was placed on TCR beta sequences and their occurrence across donors. In an earlier analysis of around 540 of the donors, high-throughput TCR beta sequencing was used to judge whether each TCR beta V gene segment behaved as functional or pseudogenic. Alongside the repertoire data, information on donor age, sex, ethnicity and CMV serostatus was compiled. Genome-wide SNP genotypes for about 65% of the roughly 700 donors were used in a later genetic analysis, which treated that subset as a discovery cohort. All discovery cohort repertoires had been generated on a single sequencing platform. Both class I and class II loci were covered by HLA typing, at four-digit resolution. The number of typed donors differed by locus: about 620-630 for A, B, C, DRB1 and DQB1; approximately 520 for DQA1; about 600 for DPA1; and 450 to 480 for DPB1. About five DR-DQ haplotypes were handled as single units for association and clustering, since linkage in the cohort was strong. Across 300 to 500 genotyped donors of the cohort, an average of approximately 240,000 unique TCR beta nucleotide sequences per donor were sequenced, and approximately 17% of those sequences were non-productive. What the authors observed across the whole study: A later genetic analysis reported fewer N-insertions in productive TCRs among donors in an Asian-associated ancestry cluster than the 666-donor mean. Only TCR beta chains were sequenced in this cohort, and the absence of alpha or paired-chain data limited detectable features. According to the authors, the approach could potentially be generalized to other disease states and immunological phenotypes. The only immune exposure information available for the cohort was CMV serostatus. Most TCR sequences were observed very rarely across donors, whereas some public TCRs were present in many individuals. In a later analysis, the rate of TCR association differed among HLA loci, with DRB1 alleles having the most associated TCRs and HLA-C alleles having the fewest. A cluster of highly shared sequence variants was judged likely to be a technical artifact of the sequencing pipeline. A later genetic analysis associated a missense DCLRE1C variant with V-gene and J-gene trimming of TCR beta chains, and an independent cohort replicated the association. In a later analysis, several top co-occurrence clusters were reported to appear linked to parvovirus B19, influenza, CMV and Epstein-Barr virus. Because counts were too low, fewer than 20 rarely observed V segments, including chromosome 9 orphons, were excluded from the earlier analysis of a few hundred of the donors. In the study, 164 TCR beta chains were listed as associated with cytomegalovirus. A later analysis associated around 16,000 TCR beta sequences with specific HLA alleles at a false discovery rate of 0.05. The classifier was reported to diagnose cytomegalovirus status with high specificity and sensitivity in both the original and validation cohorts. Because the 87-base-pair reads could not distinguish some IMGT-functional V segments, including TRBV6-2 and TRBV6-3, those segments were excluded. In a later analysis, HLA-associated TCR beta chains were found to be more clonally expanded and to have lower generation probabilities than equally common non-associated chains. In vitro tests confirmed that a few of the cytomegalovirus-associated TCR beta chains recognize cytomegalovirus antigens. Because HLA typing was missing for some donors at each locus, association tests included only the typed subset. The presence/absence analyses assumed that sequencing depth was roughly uniform across donors, and that assumption may not be true. Strong co-occurrence of HLA alleles, especially DR and DQ, made assigning TCR associations to individual alleles difficult. In a later analysis, most CMV-associated TCR beta chains were found to appear HLA-restricted, with HLA associations seemingly driven largely by CMV exposure. An earlier analysis of some 590 of the donors showed that most TCR beta V segments appeared in productive rearrangements either about 90% or about 30% of the time, which broadly matched IMGT annotations. Correlated functional status among segregating V segments might be attributable to linkage disequilibrium, but an unknown experimental factor could not be ruled out. A further reported finding was that TCR beta sequences accurately predicted the HLA-A and HLA-B alleles for most subjects in the first cohort.

In regard to this clone: Its antigen is not yet known. There are no base qualities to consult, and no much larger clone falls within one base.

The cohort was made up of 500 to 850 healthy bone marrow donors. All cohort members were sampled while nominally healthy, although unrecorded immune exposures were likely present. The donor was CMV seronegative and belonged to the group of 352 seronegative cohort members. Each donor provided a peripheral blood sample, and peripheral blood mononuclear cells were used for TCR beta sequencing. Genomic DNA extraction from the blood cell samples was performed with the Qiagen DNeasy Blood Extraction Kit. Library generation was performed with the immunoSEQ multiplex PCR assay. The multiplex PCR relied on a mix of 60 forward primers for TCR Vbeta segments and 13 reverse primers for TCR Jbeta segments. The CDR3 region of rearranged TCR beta genes was amplified from genomic DNA with a multiplex PCR assay. Amplified TCR beta libraries were sequenced as 87-base-pair reads on the Illumina HiSeq System. On the authors' methods: A later analysis tallied around 87 million unique TCR beta chains across the approximately 670 repertoires, and around 9.9 million of those chains were shared by two or more donors. Raw reads were error-corrected and collapsed into unique sequences with a nearest-neighbor algorithm that merged closely related sequences to remove PCR and sequencing errors. V, D and J gene segments were assigned by aligning CDR3 sequences to IMGT reference sequences. Each retained sequence needed at least a six-nucleotide match to both a V gene segment and a J gene segment. A rearrangement was called productive if the CDR3 had no stop codons and remained in frame with V and J, and every other rearrangement was called non-productive. CDR3 was defined according to IMGT convention as the region running from the second conserved V-encoded cysteine to the conserved J-encoded phenylalanine. In an earlier analysis of around 540 of the donors, sequences lacking an unambiguous match to a single V gene segment were excluded. An earlier analysis of a few hundred of the donors called V segments functional above 56.7% productive rearrangements and segregating when the between-donor standard deviation exceeded 5%. A statistical classification framework was built for diagnosing cytomegalovirus status from the catalog of TCR beta chain sequences. V and J gene assignment, in a later analysis, came from comparing TCR nucleotide sequences with IMGT/GENE-DB human TR gene sequences. The TCRdist pipeline was used in a later analysis to assign CDR3 sequences and most-parsimonious VDJ recombination scenarios. In a later analysis, every TCR beta chain was defined by the combination of its CDR3 amino acid sequence and its V-gene family, and reads without a unique V-gene family were dropped. A later analysis removed nearly 600 highly shared, low-generation-probability nucleotide sequences to deal with suspected cross-contamination and a sequencing artifact. For each public chain, a later analysis derived a clonal expansion index from normalized ranks of inferred template counts within each repertoire. A later analysis computed generation probabilities with a VDJ recombination model fitted to out-of-frame rearrangements, and checked the results against IGoR. A later analysis scored TCR-TCR, TCR-HLA and TCR-CMV co-occurrence with hypergeometric tests, applying a repertoire-size bias correction to TCR pairs. A later analysis estimated false discovery rates by permuting HLA or CMV assignments 20 times. In a later analysis, co-occurring TCRs were grouped using DBSCAN, with TCRdist sequence similarity added in when clustering inside HLA-allele-positive subsets. Repertoires with fewer than 30,000 or more than 120,000 public chains were left out of co-occurrence clustering, as were roughly five repertoires with anomalous nucleotide sharing. TCRdb obtained this table from immuneACCESS and retained in-frame rearrangements with V and J assigned. These tables miss some clones; where compared with another copy, unresolved V genes account for less than half of the shortfall, and the remainder is unexplained. From that table come the V and J calls and clone size; the DNA was used to work out D and trimming. Across this sample there are about 140,000 clones, with approximately 82% seen only once. The leading ten clones occupy 1.5% to 2% of the sample.

For CDR1 and CDR2, the germline V gene (reference sequence) lists SEHNR and FQNEAQ. Here V drops 6 bases and J drops 3 bases, and the junction holds 4 bases not matched to any gene. The CDR3, cysteine through phenylalanine, is 13 amino acids long. This entry keeps only the CDR3 DNA: 39 bases, framed from base 1. The V and J genes are TRBV7-9 and TRBJ2-7, with 8 middle bases fitting TRBD1. The receptor was isolated from a woman aged 40 to 55 in good health and CMV-seronegative. The sample comprised PBMCs. This receptor carries the CDR3 CASRGTGDYEQYF. The DNA sequence follows: TGTGCCAGCAGGGGGACAGGAGACTACGAGCAGTACTTC.